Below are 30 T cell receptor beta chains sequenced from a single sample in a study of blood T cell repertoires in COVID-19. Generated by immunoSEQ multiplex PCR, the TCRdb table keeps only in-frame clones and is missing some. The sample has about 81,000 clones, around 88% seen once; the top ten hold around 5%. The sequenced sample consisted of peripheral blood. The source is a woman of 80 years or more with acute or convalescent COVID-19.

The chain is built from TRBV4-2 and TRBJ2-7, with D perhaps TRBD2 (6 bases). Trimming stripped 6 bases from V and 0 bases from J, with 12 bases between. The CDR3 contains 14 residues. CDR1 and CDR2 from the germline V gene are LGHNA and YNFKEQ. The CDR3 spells CASRGDLSSYEQYF. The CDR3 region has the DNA TGTGCCAGCAGGGGGGACTTAAGCTCCTACGAGCAGTACTTC.

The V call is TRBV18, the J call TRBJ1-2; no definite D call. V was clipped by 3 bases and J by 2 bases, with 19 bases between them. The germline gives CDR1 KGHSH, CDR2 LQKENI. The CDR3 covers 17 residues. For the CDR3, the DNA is TGTGCCAGCTCACCTAAATCAGGAGGAGAGCCAAACTATGGCTACACCTTC. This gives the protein CASSPKSGGEPNYGYTF.

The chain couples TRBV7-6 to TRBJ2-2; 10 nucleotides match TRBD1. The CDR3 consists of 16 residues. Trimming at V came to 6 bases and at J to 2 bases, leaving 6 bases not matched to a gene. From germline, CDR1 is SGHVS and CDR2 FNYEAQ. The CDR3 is CASSQTGGDNTGELFF. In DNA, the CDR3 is TGTGCCAGCAGTCAGACAGGGGGCGACAACACCGGGGAGCTGTTTTTT.

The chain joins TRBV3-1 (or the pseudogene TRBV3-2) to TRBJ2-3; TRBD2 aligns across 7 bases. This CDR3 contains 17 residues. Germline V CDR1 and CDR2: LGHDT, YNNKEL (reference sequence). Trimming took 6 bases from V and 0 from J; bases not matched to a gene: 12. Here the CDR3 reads CASSRLLSGMSTDTQYF. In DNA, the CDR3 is TGTGCCAGCAGTCGCCTTTTAAGCGGGATGAGCACAGATACGCAGTATTTT.

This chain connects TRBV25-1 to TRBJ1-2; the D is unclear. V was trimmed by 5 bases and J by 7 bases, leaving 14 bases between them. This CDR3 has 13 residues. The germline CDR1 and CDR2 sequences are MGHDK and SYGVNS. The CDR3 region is CASSFKEAAGYTF. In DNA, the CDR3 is TGTGCCAGCAGTTTTAAGGAGGCAGCTGGCTACACCTTC.

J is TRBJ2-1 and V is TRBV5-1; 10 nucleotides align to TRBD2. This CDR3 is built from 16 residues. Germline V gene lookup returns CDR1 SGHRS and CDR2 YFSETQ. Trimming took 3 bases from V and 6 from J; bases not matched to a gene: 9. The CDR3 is CASSSPSGRESNEQFF. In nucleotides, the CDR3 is TGCGCCAGCAGCTCCCCAAGCGGGAGGGAATCCAATGAGCAGTTCTTC.

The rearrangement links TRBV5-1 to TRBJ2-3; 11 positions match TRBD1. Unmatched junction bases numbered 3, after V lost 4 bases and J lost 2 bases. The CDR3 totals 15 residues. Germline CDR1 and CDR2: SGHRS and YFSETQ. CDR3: CASSPDRGPTDTQYF. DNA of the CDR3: TGCGCCAGCAGCCCGGACAGGGGGCCCACAGATACGCAGTATTTT.

The CDR3 sequence: CASSQLSDRRGSPLHF. For the CDR3, the DNA is TGTGCCAGCAGCCAGCTGTCCGACAGGAGAGGTTCACCCCTCCACTTT. The chain links TRBV4-2 to TRBJ1-6; perhaps TRBD1 as D (6 bases). The germline V and J ends were trimmed by 3 bases and 9 bases, with 18 bases remaining between them. CDR1 is LGHNA, CDR2 YNFKEQ, per germline. This CDR3 is built from 16 residues.

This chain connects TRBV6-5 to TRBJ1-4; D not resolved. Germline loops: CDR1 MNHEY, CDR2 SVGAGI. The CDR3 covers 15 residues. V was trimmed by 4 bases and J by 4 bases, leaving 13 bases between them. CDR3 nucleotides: TGTGCCAGCAGTTCGAGACCGCGGCATAATGAAAAACTGTTTTTT. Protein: CASSSRPRHNEKLFF.

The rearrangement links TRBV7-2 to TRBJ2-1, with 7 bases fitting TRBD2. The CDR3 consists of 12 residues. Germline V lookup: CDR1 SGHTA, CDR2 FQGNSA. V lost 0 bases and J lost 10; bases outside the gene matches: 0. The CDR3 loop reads CASSLAGLEQFF. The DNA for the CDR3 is TGTGCCAGCAGCTTAGCGGGACTAGAGCAGTTCTTC.

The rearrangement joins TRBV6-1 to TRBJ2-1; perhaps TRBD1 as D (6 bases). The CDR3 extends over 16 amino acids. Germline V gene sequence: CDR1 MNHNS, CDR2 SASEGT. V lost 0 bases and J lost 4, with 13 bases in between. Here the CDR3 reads CASSEARDRSYNEQFF. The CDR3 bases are TGTGCCAGCAGTGAAGCGAGAGACAGGAGTTACAATGAGCAGTTCTTC.

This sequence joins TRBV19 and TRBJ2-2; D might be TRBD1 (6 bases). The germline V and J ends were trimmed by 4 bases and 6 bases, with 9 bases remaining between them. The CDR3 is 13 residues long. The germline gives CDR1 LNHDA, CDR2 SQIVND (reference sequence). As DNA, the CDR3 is TGTGCCAGTAGTACAGGGGCCTCCGGGGAGCTGTTTTTT. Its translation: CASSTGASGELFF.

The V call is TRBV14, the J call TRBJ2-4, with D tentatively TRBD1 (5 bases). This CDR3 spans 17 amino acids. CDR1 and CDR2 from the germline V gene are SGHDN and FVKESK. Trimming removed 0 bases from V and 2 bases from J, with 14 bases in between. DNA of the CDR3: TGTGCCAGCAGCCAAGAAGGGCAGGGTAGGCCCAAAAACATTCAGTACTTC. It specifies CASSQEGQGRPKNIQYF.

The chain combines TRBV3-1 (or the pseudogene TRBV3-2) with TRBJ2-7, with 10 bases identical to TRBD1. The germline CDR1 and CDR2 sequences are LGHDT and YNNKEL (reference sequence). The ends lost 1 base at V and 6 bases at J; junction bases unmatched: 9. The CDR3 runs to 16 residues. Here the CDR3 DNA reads TGTGCCAGCAGCCAAGCAGTAGGGACAGGGGTCGGCGAGCAGTACTTC. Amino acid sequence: CASSQAVGTGVGEQYF.

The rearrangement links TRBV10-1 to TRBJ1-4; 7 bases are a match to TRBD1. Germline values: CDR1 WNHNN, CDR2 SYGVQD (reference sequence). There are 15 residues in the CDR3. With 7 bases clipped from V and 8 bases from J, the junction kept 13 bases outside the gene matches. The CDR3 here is CASTSLGGLGEKLFF. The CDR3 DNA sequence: TGCGCCAGCACCTCTCTAGGGGGCTTGGGAGAAAAACTGTTTTTT.

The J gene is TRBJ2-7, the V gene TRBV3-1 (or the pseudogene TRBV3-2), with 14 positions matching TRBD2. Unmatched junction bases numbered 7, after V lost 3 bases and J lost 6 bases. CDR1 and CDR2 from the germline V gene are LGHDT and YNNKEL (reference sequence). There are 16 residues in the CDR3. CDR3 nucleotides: TGTGCCAGCAGCCAGGGGACTAGCGGGAGCCACGGCGAGCAGTACTTC. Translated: CASSQGTSGSHGEQYF.

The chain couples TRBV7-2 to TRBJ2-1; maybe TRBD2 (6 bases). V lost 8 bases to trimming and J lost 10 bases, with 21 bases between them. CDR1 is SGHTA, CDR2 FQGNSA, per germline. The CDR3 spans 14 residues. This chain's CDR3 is CASVPGTPLEEQFF. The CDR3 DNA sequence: TGTGCCAGCGTCCCCGGGACTCCTCTAGAAGAGCAGTTCTTC.

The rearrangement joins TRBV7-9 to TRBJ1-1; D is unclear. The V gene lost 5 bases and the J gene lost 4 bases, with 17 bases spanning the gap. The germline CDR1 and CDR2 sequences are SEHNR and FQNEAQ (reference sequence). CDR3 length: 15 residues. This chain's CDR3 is CASSPKARVTTEAFF. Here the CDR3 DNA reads TGTGCCAGCAGCCCTAAGGCGAGGGTAACCACTGAAGCTTTCTTT.

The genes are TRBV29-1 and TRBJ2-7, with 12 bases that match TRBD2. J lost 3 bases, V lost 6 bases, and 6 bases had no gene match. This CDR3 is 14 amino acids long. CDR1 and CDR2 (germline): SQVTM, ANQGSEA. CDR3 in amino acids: CSVARLAGDYEQYF. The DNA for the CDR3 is TGCAGCGTCGCCAGACTAGCGGGAGACTACGAGCAGTACTTC.

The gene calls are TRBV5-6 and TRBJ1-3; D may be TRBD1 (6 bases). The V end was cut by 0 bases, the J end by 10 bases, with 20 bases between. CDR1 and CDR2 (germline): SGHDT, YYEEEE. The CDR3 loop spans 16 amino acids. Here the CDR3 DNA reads TGTGCCAGCAGCTTGGGACAGGTCCGTTTCGGGGGGACCATATATTTT. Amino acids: CASSLGQVRFGGTIYF.

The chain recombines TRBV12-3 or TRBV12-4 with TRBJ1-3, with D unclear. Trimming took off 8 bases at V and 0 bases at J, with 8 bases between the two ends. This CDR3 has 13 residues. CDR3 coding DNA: TGTGCCAGCCGGGGAGACTCTGGAAACACCATATATTTT. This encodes CASRGDSGNTIYF.

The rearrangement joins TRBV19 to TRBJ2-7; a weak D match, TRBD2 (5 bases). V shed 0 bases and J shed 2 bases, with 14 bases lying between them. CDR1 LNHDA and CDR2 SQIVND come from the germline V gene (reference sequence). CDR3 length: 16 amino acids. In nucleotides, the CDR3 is TGTGCCAGTAGTATAGACGGGGTGGGAATCCCCTACGAGCAGTACTTC. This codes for CASSIDGVGIPYEQYF.

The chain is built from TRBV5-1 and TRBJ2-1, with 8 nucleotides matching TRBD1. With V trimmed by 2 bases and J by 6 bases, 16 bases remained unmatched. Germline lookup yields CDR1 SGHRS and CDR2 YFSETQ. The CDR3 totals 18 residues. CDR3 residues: CASSFFSIGQGGINEQFF. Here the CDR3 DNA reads TGCGCCAGCAGCTTTTTTTCTATCGGACAGGGTGGTATCAATGAGCAGTTCTTC.

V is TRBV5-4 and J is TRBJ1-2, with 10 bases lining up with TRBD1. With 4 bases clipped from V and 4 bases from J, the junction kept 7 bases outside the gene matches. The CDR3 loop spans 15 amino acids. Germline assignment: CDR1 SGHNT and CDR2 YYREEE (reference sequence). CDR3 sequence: CASSMTGGASYGYTF. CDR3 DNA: TGTGCCAGCAGCATGACAGGGGGCGCAAGCTATGGCTACACCTTC. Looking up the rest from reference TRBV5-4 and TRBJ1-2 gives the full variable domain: ETGVTQSPTHLIKTRGQQVTLRCSSQSGHNTVSWYQQALGQGPQFIFQYYREEENGRGNFPPRFSGLQFPNYSSELNVNALELDDSALYLCASSMTGGASYGYTFGSGTRLTVV.

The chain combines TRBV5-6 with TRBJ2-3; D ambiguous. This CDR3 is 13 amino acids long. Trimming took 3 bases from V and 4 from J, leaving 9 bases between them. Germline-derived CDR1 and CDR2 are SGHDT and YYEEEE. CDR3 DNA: TGTGCCAGCAGCTGGAGTAGTTCAGATACGCAGTATTTT. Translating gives CASSWSSSDTQYF.

This CDR3 is CASSTGTGGSYNEQFF. The DNA for the CDR3 is TGTGCCAGCAGCACAGGGACAGGGGGCTCCTACAATGAGCAGTTCTTC. The chain combines TRBV7-3 with TRBJ2-1; 11 nucleotides align to TRBD1. The ends lost 5 bases at V and 0 bases at J; junction bases unmatched: 3. The length of the CDR3 is 16 residues. CDR1 SGHTA and CDR2 FQGTGA come from the germline V gene.

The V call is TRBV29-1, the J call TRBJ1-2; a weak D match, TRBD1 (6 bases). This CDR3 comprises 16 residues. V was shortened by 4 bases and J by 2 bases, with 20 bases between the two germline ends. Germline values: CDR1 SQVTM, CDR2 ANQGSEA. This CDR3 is CSVVHRAGALNYGYTF. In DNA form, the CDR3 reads TGCAGCGTTGTGCATAGGGCAGGGGCCCTCAACTATGGCTACACCTTC.

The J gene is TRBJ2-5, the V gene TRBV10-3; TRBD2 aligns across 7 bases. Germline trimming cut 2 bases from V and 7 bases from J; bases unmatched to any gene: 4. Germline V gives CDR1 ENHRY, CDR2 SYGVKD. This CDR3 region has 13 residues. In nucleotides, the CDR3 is TGTGCCATCAGTGAGACGACGGGGGGGACCCAGTACTTC. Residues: CAISETTGGTQYF.

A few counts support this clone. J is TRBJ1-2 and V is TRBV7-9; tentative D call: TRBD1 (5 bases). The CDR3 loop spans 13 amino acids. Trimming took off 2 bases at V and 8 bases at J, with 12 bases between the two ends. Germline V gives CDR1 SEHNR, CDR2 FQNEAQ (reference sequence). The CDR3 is CASSLQGVAGYTF. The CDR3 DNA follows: TGTGCCAGCAGCTTACAGGGCGTTGCGGGCTACACCTTC.

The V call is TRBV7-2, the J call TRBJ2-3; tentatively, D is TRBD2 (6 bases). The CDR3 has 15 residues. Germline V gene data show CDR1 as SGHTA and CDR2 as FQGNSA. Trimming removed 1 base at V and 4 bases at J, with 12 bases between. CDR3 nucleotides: TGTGCCAGCAGCTTAGTCCCGGGGGTTGCAGATACGCAGTATTTT. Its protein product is CASSLVPGVADTQYF.